The clone carrying this T cell receptor beta chain was seen many times. Its antigen is as yet unknown. Unique molecular identifiers featured in how the TCRbeta library was prepared. MiXCR, applied by TCRdb to the PCR reads, yields one record per CDR3 protein. The table records fewer than 450,000 distinct CDR3 sequences, around 15% of them present only once. This sample was taken from a study of T-cell reconstitution after alpha-beta-depleted transplantation in children. Study-wide results and limits: Surviving recipient T cells and thymic progenitors underlay high day-60 TCRbeta diversity in some patients.

V lost 1 base and J 7 bases, leaving 11 bases between the germline ends. Germline lookup yields CDR1 MGHRA and CDR2 YSYEKL. The CDR3 has 15 residues. The sequencing here drew on PBMCs, mostly from graft donor cells, taken 360 days after TCRalphabeta/CD19-depleted stem cell transplant. The rearrangement joins TRBV4-1 to TRBJ1-6; D gene ambiguous. The receptor was derived from a male patient aged 2 to 9 who had a stem cell transplant for acute lymphoblastic leukemia, so the T cells may come from the graft donor. The CDR3 protein is CASSQVWLENSPLHF. Written as DNA, the CDR3 is TGCGCCAGCAGCCAAGTGTGGTTGGAGAATTCACCCCTCCACTTT.